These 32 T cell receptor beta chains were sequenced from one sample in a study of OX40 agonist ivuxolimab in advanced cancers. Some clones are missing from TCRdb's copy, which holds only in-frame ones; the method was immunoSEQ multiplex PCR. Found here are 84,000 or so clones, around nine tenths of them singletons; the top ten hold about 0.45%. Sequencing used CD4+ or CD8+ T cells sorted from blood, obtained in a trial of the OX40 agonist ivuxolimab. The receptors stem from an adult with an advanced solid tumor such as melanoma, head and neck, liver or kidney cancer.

The CDR3 spells CASSLQGAKEWGYTF. The CDR3 nucleotides are TGTGCCAGCAGCTTACAGGGGGCGAAGGAATGGGGCTACACCTTC. This chain uses TRBV7-2 with TRBJ1-2; 8 nucleotides agree with TRBD1. Germline lookup yields CDR1 SGHTA and CDR2 FQGNSA. After removal of 2 bases from V and 8 bases from J, the junction contained 10 bases not matched to a gene. The CDR3 has 15 residues.

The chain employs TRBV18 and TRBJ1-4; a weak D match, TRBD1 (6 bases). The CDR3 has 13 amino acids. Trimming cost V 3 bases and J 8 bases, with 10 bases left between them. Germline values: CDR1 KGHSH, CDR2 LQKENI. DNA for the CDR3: TGTGCCAGCTCACCGGGGGCAGACGAAAAACTGTTTTTT. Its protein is CASSPGADEKLFF. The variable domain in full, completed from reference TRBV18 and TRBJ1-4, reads NAGVMQNPRHLVRRRGQEARLRCSPMKGHSHVYWYRQLPEEGLKFMVYLQKENIIDESGMPKERFSAEFPKEGPSILRIQQVVRGDSAAYFCASSPGADEKLFFGSGTQLSVL.

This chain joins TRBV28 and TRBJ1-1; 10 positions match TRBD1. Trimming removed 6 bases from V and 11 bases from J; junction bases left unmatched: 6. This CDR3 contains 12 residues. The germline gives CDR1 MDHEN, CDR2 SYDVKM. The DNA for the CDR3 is TGTGCCAGCAGGCAATTGGGACAGGGGGCTTTCTTT. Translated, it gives CASRQLGQGAFF.

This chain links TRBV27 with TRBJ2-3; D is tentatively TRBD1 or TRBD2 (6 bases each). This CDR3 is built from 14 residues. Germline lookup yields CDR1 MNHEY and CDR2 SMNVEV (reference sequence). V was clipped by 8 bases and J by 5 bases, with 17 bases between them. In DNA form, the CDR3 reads TGTGCCAGCGAGGGGGGCCAAGCAGGAGATACGCAGTATTTT. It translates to CASEGGQAGDTQYF.

CDR3 amino acids: CASSLTGTYEQYF. The CDR3 region has the DNA TGTGCCAGCAGTTTAACGGGGACCTACGAGCAGTACTTC. This rearrangement joins TRBV28 to TRBJ2-7; D might be TRBD2 (5 bases). The CDR3 length is 13 residues. Trimming stripped 2 bases from V and 2 bases from J, with 7 bases between. CDR1 and CDR2 from the germline V gene are MDHEN and SYDVKM. Complete variable domain (other parts from reference TRBV28 and TRBJ2-7): DVKVTQSSRYLVKRTGEKVFLECVQDMDHENMFWYRQDPGLGLRLIYFSYDVKMKEKGDIPEGYSVSREKKERFSLILESASTNQTSMYLCASSLTGTYEQYFGPGTRLTVT.

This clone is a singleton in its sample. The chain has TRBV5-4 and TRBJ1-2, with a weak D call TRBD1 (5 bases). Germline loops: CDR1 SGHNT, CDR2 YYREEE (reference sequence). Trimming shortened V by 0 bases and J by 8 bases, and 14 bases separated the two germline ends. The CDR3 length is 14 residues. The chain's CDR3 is CASSLASGRAGYTF. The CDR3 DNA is TGTGCCAGCAGCTTGGCGTCAGGGCGGGCAGGCTACACCTTC.

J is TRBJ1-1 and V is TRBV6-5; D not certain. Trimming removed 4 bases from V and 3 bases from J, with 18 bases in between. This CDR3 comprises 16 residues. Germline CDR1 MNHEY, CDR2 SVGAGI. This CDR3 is CASSLFSEPRDTEAFF. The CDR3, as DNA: TGTGCCAGCAGTTTGTTTAGTGAACCCCGGGACACTGAAGCTTTCTTT.

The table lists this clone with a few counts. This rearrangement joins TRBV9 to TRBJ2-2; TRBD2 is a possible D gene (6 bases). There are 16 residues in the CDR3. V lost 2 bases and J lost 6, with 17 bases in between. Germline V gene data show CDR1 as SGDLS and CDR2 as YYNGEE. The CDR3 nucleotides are TGTGCCAGCAGCGTTAGCGGAGCCCCCTTCGCCGGGGAGCTGTTTTTT. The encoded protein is CASSVSGAPFAGELFF.

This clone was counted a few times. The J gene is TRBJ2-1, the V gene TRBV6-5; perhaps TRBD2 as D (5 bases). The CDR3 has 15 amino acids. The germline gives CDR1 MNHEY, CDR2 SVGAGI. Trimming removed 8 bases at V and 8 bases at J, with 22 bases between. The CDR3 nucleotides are TGTGCCAGCTCGAGGCCCCGCTACCTGGAGGATGAGCAGTTCTTC. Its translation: CASSRPRYLEDEQFF.

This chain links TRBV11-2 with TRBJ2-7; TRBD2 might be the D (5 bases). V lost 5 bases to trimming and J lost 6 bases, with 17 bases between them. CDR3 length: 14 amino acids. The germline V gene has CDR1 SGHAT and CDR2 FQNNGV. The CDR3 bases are TGTGCCAGCAGCCAACTTACCCGGGCGGGCGAGCAGTACTTC. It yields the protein CASSQLTRAGEQYF.

CDR3 DNA: TGTGCCAGCAGCTTAGAGGTTGGCTCCTACAATGAGCAGTTCTTC. Its translation is CASSLEVGSYNEQFF. The V and J genes are TRBV7-2 and TRBJ2-1; D is uncertain. The CDR3 length is 15 residues. Germline CDR1 and CDR2: SGHTA and FQGNSA. V was trimmed by 1 base and J by 0 bases, leaving 7 bases between them. Full variable domain (rest looked up from reference TRBV7-2 and TRBJ2-1): GAGVSQSPSNKVTEKGKDVELRCDPISGHTALYWYRQSLGQGLEFLIYFQGNSAPDKSGLPSDRFSAERTGGSVSTLTIQRTQQEDSAVYLCASSLEVGSYNEQFFGPGTRLTVL.

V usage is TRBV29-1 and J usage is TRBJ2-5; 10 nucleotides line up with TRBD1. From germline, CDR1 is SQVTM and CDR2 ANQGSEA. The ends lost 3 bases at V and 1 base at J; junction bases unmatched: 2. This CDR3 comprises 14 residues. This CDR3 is CSVDRTGGQETQYF. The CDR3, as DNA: TGCAGCGTTGATCGGACAGGGGGCCAAGAGACCCAGTACTTC.

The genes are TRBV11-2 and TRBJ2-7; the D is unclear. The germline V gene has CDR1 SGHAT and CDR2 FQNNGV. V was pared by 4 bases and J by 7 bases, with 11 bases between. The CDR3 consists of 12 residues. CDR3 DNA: TGTGCCAGCAGCTACCTGGTGGGGGAGCAGTACTTC. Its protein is CASSYLVGEQYF.

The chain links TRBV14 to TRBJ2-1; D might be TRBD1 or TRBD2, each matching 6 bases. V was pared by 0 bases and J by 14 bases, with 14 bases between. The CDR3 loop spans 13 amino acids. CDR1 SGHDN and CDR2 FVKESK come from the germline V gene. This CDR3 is CASSQDWRGYEFF. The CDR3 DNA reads TGTGCCAGCAGCCAAGACTGGAGGGGGTACGAGTTCTTC.

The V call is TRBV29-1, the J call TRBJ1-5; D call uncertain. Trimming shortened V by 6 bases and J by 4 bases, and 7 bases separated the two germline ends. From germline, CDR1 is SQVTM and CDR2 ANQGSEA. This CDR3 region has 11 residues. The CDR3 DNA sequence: TGCAGCGTGCAAGAAAATCAGCCCCAGCATTTT. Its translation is CSVQENQPQHF.

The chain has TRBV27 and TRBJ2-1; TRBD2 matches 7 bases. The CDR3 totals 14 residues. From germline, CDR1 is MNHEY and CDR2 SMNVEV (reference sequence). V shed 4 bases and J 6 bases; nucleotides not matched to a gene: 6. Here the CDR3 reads CASSSRRGGNEQFF. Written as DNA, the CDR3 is TGTGCCAGCAGTTCCCGACGCGGGGGCAATGAGCAGTTCTTC.

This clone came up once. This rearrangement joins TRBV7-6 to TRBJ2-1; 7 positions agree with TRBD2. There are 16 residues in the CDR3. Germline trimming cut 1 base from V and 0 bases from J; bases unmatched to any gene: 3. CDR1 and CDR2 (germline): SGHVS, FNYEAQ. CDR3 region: CASSLGGGGSYNEQFF. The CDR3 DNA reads TGTGCCAGCAGCTTAGGAGGCGGGGGCTCCTACAATGAGCAGTTCTTC.

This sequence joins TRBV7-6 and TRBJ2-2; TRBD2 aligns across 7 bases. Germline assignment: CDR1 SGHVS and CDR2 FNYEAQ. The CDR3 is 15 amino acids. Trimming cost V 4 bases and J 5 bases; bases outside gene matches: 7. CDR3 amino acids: CASSSDGGLTGELFF. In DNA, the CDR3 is TGTGCCAGCAGCTCAGACGGGGGGTTGACCGGGGAGCTGTTTTTT.

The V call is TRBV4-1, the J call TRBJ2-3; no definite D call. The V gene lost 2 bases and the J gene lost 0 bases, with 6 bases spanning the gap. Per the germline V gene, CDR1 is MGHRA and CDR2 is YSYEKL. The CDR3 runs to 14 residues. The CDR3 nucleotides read TGCGCCAGCAGCCAACACGGAAGCACAGATACGCAGTATTTT. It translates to CASSQHGSTDTQYF.

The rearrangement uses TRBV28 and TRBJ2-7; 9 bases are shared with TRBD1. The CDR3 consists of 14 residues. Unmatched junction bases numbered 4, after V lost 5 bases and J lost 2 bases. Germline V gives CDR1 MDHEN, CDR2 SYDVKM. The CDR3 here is CASSVTGGAYEQYF. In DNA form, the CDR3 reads TGTGCCAGCAGTGTGACAGGGGGGGCCTACGAGCAGTACTTC.

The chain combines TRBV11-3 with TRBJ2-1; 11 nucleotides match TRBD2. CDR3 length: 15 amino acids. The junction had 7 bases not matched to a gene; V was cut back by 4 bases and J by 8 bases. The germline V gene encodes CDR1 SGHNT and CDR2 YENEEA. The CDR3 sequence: CASSSAPSGRHEQFF. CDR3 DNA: TGTGCCAGCAGCTCTGCTCCTAGCGGGAGGCATGAGCAGTTCTTC.

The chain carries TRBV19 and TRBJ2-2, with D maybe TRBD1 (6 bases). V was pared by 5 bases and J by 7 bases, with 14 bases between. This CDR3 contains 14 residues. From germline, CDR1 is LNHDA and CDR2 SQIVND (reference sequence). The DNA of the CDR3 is TGTGCCAGTAGTCTGGACAGTTCGGGCGGGGAGCTGTTTTTT. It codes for CASSLDSSGGELFF. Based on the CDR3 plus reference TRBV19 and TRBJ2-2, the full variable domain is DGGITQSPKYLFRKEGQNVTLSCEQNLNHDAMYWYRQDPGQGLRLIYYSQIVNDFQKGDIAEGYSVSREKKESFPLTVTSAQKNPTAFYLCASSLDSSGGELFFGEGSRLTVL.

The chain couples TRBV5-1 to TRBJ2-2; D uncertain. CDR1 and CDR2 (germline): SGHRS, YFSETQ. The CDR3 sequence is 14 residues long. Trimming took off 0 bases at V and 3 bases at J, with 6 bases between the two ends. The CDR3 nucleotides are TGCGCCAGCAGCTTGGGTGGGGACACCGGGGAGCTGTTTTTT. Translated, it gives CASSLGGDTGELFF.

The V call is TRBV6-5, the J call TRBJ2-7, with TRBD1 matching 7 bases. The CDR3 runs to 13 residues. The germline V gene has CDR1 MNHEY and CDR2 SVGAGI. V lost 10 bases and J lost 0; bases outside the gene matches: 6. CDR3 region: CATLGDSSYEQYF. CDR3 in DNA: TGTGCCACCCTTGGGGACAGCTCCTACGAGCAGTACTTC.

CDR3 in amino acids: CAIRPQTGTTAFF. In nucleotides, the CDR3 is TGTGCCATTCGCCCCCAGACAGGTACGACAGCTTTCTTT. This rearrangement joins TRBV10-3 to TRBJ1-1, with D possibly matching TRBD1 (6 bases). This CDR3 has 13 amino acids. V lost 9 bases and J 10 bases, leaving 21 bases between the germline ends. Looked up from germline, CDR1 is ENHRY and CDR2 is SYGVKD.

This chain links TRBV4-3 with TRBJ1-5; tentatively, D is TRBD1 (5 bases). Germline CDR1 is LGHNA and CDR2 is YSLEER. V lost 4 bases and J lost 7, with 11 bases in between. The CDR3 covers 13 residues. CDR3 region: CASSLEWGQPQHF. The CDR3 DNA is TGCGCCAGCAGCCTCGAGTGGGGGCAGCCCCAGCATTTT.

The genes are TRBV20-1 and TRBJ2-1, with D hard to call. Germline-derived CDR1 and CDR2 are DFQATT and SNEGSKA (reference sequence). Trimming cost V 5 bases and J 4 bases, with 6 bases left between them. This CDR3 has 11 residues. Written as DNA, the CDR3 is TGCAGTGCTCACAAGTACAATGAGCAGTTCTTC. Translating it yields CSAHKYNEQFF.

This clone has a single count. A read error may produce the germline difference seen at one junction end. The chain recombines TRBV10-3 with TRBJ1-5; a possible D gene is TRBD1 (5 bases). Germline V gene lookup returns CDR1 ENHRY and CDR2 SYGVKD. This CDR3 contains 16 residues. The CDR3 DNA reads TGTACCATCAGTGAGAGGGGCCAGACGGATTATCAGCCCCAGCATTTT. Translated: CTISERGQTDYQPQHF.

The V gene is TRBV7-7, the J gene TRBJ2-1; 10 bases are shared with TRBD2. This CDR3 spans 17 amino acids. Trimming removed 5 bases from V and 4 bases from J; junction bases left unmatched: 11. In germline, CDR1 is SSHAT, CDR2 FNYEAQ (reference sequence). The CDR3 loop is CASSPSLTSGAYNEQFF. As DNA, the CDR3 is TGTGCCAGCAGCCCCAGCCTAACTAGCGGGGCTTACAATGAGCAGTTCTTC.

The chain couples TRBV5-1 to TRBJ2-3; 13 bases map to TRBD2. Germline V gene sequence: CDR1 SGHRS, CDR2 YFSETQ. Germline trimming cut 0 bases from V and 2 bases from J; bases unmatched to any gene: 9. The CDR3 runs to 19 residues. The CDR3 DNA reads TGCGCCAGCAGCTTGGGTACTAGCGGGGGGGCCGGTTCCACAGATACGCAGTATTTT. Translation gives CASSLGTSGGAGSTDTQYF. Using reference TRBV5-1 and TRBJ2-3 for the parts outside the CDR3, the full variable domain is KAGVTQTPRYLIKTRGQQVTLSCSPISGHRSVSWYQQTPGQGLQFLFEYFSETQRNKGNFPGRFSGRQFSNSRSEMNVSTLELGDSALYLCASSLGTSGGAGSTDTQYFGPGTRLTVL.

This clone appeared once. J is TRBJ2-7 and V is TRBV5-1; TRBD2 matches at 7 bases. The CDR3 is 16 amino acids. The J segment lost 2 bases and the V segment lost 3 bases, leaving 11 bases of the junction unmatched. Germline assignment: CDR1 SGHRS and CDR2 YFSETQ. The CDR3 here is CASSWGGSPFPYEQYF. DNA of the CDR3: TGCGCCAGCAGCTGGGGGGGGTCCCCATTCCCCTACGAGCAGTACTTC.

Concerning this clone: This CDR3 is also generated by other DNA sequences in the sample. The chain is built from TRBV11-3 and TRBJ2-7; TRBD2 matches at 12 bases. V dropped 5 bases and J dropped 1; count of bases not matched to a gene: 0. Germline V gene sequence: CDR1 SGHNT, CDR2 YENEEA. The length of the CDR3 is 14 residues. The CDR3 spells CASSLAGGSYEQYF. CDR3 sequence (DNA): TGTGCCAGCAGCCTAGCGGGAGGGTCCTACGAGCAGTACTTC.